This T cell receptor beta chain is drawn from a study of T cell changes during pregnancy in multiple sclerosis. This table comes from immunoSEQ multiplex PCR, and its TCRdb copy is limited to in-frame clones, with some not included. The repertoire holds some 50,000 clones, with 85% to 95% as singletons. The CDR3 spans 16 residues. Germline CDR1 is SGHTA and CDR2 is FQGTGA. Unmatched junction bases numbered 8, after V lost 6 bases and J lost 0 bases. The sample consisted of CD8+ T cells from peripheral blood mononuclear cells, taken in the second trimester of pregnancy. This clonotype was sampled from a female donor with multiple sclerosis, enrolled in a pregnancy study. The chain uses TRBV7-3 and TRBJ2-3, with TRBD2 matching over 8 bases. The CDR3 loop reads CASSFGLAPSTDTQYF. CDR3 DNA sequence: TGTGCCAGCAGTTTTGGACTAGCTCCTAGCACAGATACGCAGTATTTT. The full variable domain, with the rest looked up from reference TRBV7-3 and TRBJ2-3, is GAGVSQTPSNKVTEKGKYVELRCDPISGHTALYWYRQSLGQGPEFLIYFQGTGAADDSGLPNDRFFAVRPEGSVSTLKIQRTERGDSAVYLCASSFGLAPSTDTQYFGPGTRLTVL.